This T cell receptor (beta chain) was retrieved from a study of blood T cells in healthy people across ages. CDR1 is DFQATT and CDR2 is SNEGSKA in the germline V gene (reference sequence). The CDR3 runs 16 residues. This clonotype was counted only a few times. One end of the junction varies from germline; a read error may be responsible. The second PCR ran about 7 to 12 cycles with a sample-barcoded 5' primer and J-beta primers. MiXCR was run by TCRdb on the 5' RACE reads, yielding one entry per CDR3 protein. This table holds over a million distinct CDR3 sequences, under 45% found once. The rearrangement joins TRBV20-1 to TRBJ2-1, with TRBD2 matching over 9 bases. This receptor was identified in a woman aged 55-70 years in good health. The sample consisted of blood. The CDR3 DNA reads as TGCAGTGCTAGAGATCCCGATGCGGGAGGGAACAATGTGCAGTTCTTC. It encodes CSARDPDAGGNNVQFF.